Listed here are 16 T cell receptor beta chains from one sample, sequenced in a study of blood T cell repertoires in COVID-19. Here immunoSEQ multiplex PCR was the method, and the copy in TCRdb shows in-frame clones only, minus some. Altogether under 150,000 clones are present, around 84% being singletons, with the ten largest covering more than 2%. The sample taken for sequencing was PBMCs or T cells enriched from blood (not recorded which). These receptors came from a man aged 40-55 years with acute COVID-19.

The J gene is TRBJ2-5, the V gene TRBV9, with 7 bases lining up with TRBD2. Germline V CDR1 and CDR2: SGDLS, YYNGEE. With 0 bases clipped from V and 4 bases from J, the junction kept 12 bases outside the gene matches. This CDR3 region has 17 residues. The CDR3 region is CASSVGGSGAFRETQYF. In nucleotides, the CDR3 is TGTGCCAGCAGCGTAGGGGGGAGCGGGGCCTTCAGAGAGACCCAGTACTTC.

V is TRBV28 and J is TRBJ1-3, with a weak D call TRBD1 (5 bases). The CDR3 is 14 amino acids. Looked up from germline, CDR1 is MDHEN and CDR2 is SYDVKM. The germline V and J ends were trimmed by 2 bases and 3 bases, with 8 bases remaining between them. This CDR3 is CASSLRGIGNTIYF. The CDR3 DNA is TGTGCCAGCAGTTTAAGGGGTATTGGAAACACCATATATTTT. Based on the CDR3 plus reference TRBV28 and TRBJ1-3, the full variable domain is DVKVTQSSRYLVKRTGEKVFLECVQDMDHENMFWYRQDPGLGLRLIYFSYDVKMKEKGDIPEGYSVSREKKERFSLILESASTNQTSMYLCASSLRGIGNTIYFGEGSWLTVV.

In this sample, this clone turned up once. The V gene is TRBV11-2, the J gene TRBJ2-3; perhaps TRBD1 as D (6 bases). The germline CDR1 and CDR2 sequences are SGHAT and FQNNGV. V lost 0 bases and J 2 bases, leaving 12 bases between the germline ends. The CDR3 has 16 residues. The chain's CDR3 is CASSLETGWDTDTQYF. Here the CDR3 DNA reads TGTGCCAGCAGCTTAGAAACAGGGTGGGACACAGATACGCAGTATTTT.

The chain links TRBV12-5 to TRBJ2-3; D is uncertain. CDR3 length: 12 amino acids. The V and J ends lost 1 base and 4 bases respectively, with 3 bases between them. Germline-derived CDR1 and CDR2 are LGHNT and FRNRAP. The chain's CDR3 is CASGLDSDTQYF. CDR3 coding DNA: TGTGCTAGTGGTTTGGACTCAGATACGCAGTATTTT.

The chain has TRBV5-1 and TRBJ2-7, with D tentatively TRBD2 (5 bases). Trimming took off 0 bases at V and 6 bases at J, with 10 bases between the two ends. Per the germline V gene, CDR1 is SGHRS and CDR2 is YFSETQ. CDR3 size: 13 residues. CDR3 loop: CASSLEGSVEQYF. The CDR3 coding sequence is TGCGCCAGCAGCTTGGAAGGTAGCGTCGAGCAGTACTTC.

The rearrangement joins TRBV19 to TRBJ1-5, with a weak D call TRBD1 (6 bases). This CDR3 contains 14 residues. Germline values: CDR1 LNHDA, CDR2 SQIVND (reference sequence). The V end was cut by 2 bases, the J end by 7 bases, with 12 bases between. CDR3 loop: CASSIMQGSQPQHF. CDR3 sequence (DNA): TGTGCCAGTAGTATAATGCAGGGGAGCCAGCCCCAGCATTTT.

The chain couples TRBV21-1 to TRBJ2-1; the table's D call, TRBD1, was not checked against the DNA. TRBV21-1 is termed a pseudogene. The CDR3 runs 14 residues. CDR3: CASSNSRLYNEQFF. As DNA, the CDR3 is TGTGCCAGCAGCAACAGCAGGTTATACAATGAGCAGTTCTTC.

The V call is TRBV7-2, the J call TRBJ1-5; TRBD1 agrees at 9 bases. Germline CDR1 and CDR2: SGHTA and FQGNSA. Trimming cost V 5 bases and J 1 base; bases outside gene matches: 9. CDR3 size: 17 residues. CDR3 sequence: CASSPGPGTGSNQPQHF. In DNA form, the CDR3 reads TGTGCCAGCAGCCCTGGTCCCGGGACAGGGAGCAATCAGCCCCAGCATTTT.

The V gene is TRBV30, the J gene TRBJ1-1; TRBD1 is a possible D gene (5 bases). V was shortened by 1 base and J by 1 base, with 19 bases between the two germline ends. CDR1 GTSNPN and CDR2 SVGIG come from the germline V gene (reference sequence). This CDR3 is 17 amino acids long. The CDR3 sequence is CAWSDWVGVPRNTEAFF. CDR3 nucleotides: TGTGCCTGGAGTGATTGGGTAGGGGTACCTCGGAACACTGAAGCTTTCTTT.

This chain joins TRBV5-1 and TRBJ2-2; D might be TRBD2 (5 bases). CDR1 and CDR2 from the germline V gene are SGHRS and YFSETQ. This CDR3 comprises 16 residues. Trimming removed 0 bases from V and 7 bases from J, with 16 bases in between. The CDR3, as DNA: TGCGCCAGCAGCTTGGGGGTCCCTCGGGGTCACGGGGAGCTGTTTTTT. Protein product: CASSLGVPRGHGELFF.

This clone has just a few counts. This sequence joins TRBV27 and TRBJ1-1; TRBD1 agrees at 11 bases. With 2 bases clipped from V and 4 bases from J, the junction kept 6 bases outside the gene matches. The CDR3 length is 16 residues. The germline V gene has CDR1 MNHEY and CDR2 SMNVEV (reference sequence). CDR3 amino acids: CASSLTAGTGGTEAFF. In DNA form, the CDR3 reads TGTGCCAGCAGTTTAACCGCCGGGACAGGGGGCACTGAAGCTTTCTTT.

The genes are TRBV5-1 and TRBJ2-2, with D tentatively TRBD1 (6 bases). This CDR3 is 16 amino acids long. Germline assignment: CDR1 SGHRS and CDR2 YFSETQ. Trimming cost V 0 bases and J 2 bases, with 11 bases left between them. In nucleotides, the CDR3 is TGCGCCAGCAGCTTGGTCGGGACAACTAACACCGGGGAGCTGTTTTTT. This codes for CASSLVGTTNTGELFF. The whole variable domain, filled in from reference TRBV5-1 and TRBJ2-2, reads KAGVTQTPRYLIKTRGQQVTLSCSPISGHRSVSWYQQTPGQGLQFLFEYFSETQRNKGNFPGRFSGRQFSNSRSEMNVSTLELGDSALYLCASSLVGTTNTGELFFGEGSRLTVL.

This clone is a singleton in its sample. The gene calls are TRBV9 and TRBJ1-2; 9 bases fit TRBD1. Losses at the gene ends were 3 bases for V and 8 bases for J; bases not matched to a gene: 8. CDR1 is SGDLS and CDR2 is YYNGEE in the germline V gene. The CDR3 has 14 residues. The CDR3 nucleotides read TGTGCCAGCAGCGAGGGACAGGGTCTAAGCGGCTACACCTTC. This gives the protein CASSEGQGLSGYTF.

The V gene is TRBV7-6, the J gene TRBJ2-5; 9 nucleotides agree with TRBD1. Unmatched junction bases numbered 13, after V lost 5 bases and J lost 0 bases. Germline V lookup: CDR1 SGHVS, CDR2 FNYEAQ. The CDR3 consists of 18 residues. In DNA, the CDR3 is TGTGCCAGCAGCCCCCCGGGGAGACAGGGGGGGTACCAAGAGACCCAGTACTTC. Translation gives CASSPPGRQGGYQETQYF. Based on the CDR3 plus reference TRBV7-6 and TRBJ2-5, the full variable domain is GAGVSQSPRYKVTKRGQDVALRCDPISGHVSLYWYRQALGQGPEFLTYFNYEAQQDKSGLPNDRFSAERPEGSISTLTIQRTEQRDSAMYRCASSPPGRQGGYQETQYFGPGTRLLVL.

The CDR3 region has the DNA TGTGCCAGCAGAGGGACAGCGAACACCGGGGAGCTGTTTTTT. Residues: CASRGTANTGELFF. The rearrangement joins TRBV27 to TRBJ2-2, with TRBD1 matching over 7 bases. V dropped 6 bases and J dropped 0; count of bases not matched to a gene: 1. Germline CDR1 MNHEY, CDR2 SMNVEV (reference sequence). This CDR3 is 14 amino acids long.

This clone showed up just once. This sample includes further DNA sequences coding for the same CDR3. The CDR3 sequence is CASSGQANTEAFF. The CDR3 nucleotides read TGTGCCAGCAGCGGACAGGCGAACACTGAAGCTTTCTTT. The rearrangement joins TRBV6-2 or TRBV6-3 to TRBJ1-1; 7 bases agree with TRBD1. The J segment lost 1 base and the V segment lost 6 bases, leaving 2 bases of the junction unmatched. Per the germline V gene, CDR1 is MNHEY and CDR2 is SVGEGT. The CDR3 length is 13 residues.